The 30 T cell receptor beta chains below all came from one sample that was sequenced in a study of blood T cells in healthy people across ages. Through a sample-barcoded 5' primer and a J-beta primer mix, a second PCR was run for 7 to 11 cycles. TCRdb fed the 5' RACE reads into MiXCR, producing one record per CDR3 protein. The data show 650,000 to 700,000 distinct CDR3 sequences, about a third seen once. The sample was blood. These receptors were obtained from a woman at least 80 years old in good health.

This clonotype was picked up many times. The rearrangement joins TRBV5-1 to TRBJ2-7; TRBD1 matches at 7 bases. CDR3 length: 16 residues. Germline V gene sequence: CDR1 SGHRS, CDR2 YFSETQ. V lost 0 bases and J lost 0; bases outside the gene matches: 6. CDR3 sequence (DNA): TGCGCCAGCAGCTTGGCCGGGACAGCGACCTCCTACGAGCAGTACTTC. Protein: CASSLAGTATSYEQYF.

This clonotype has ten or more counts. The V and J genes are TRBV24-1 and TRBJ2-1, with D perhaps matching TRBD1 (6 bases). This CDR3 has 15 residues. Germline-derived CDR1 and CDR2 are KGHDR and SFDVKD. Trimming took off 2 bases at V and 5 bases at J, with 12 bases between the two ends. Here the CDR3 DNA reads TGTGCCACCAGTGATTATACCACAGGGAACAATGAGCAGTTCTTC. This translates into CATSDYTTGNNEQFF.

This clonotype has a count of ten or more. This chain connects TRBV18 to TRBJ2-5; TRBD2 matches at 8 bases. Germline assignment: CDR1 KGHSH and CDR2 LQKENI. There are 15 residues in the CDR3. The ends lost 2 bases at V and 4 bases at J; junction bases unmatched: 6. The CDR3 DNA reads as TGTGCCAGCTCACCAGAGGGCCTAGCGGGAGAGACCCAGTACTTC. Translating it yields CASSPEGLAGETQYF. Using reference TRBV18 and TRBJ2-5 for the parts outside the CDR3, the full variable domain is NAGVMQNPRHLVRRRGQEARLRCSPMKGHSHVYWYRQLPEEGLKFMVYLQKENIIDESGMPKERFSAEFPKEGPSILRIQQVVRGDSAAYFCASSPEGLAGETQYFGPGTRLLVL.

This clonotype was picked up many times. The chain combines TRBV11-1 with TRBJ1-1, with a tentative D call TRBD1 (6 bases). V was cut by 1 base and J by 4 bases, with 13 bases left in between. This CDR3 has 15 residues. Germline V lookup: CDR1 SGHAT, CDR2 FQDESV (reference sequence). In DNA form, the CDR3 reads TGTGCCAGCAGCTTAGAGTCGGGACAATTCACTGAAGCTTTCTTT. Translated: CASSLESGQFTEAFF.

This clonotype has more than one count but fewer than ten. This chain joins TRBV7-9 and TRBJ1-4; TRBD1 might be the D (6 bases). The CDR3 extends over 15 amino acids. CDR1 and CDR2 from the germline V gene are SEHNR and FQNEAQ (reference sequence). Trimming took off 1 base at V and 5 bases at J, with 11 bases between the two ends. DNA for the CDR3: TGTGCCAGCAGCTTAGAGGGGGGATTCAATGAAAAACTGTTTTTT. This encodes CASSLEGGFNEKLFF.

This clonotype was counted ten times or more. V is TRBV15 and J is TRBJ1-2; TRBD1 aligns across 8 bases. Germline V gives CDR1 LNHNV, CDR2 YYDKDF (reference sequence). This CDR3 has 13 residues. V was pared by 5 bases and J by 8 bases, with 7 bases of the junction left unmatched. CDR3 residues: CATSRDRTIGYTF. The CDR3, as DNA: TGTGCCACCAGCCGGGACAGGACGATAGGCTACACCTTC. Supplemented by reference TRBV15 and TRBJ1-2, the full variable domain reads DAMVIQNPRYQVTQFGKPVTLSCSQTLNHNVMYWYQQKSSQAPKLLFHYYDKDFNNEADTPDNFQSRRPNTSFCFLDIRSPGLGDTAMYLCATSRDRTIGYTFGSGTRLTVV.

This clonotype was detected a few times. V usage is TRBV30 and J usage is TRBJ2-7; 7 positions agree with TRBD2. The V gene's germline CDR1 is GTSNPN and CDR2 SVGIG (reference sequence). This CDR3 has 14 residues. The trim removed 5 bases at V and 6 bases at J, leaving 13 bases unmatched. CDR3 DNA: TGTGCCTGGGCGGGGGACGTACGTTTCGGCGAGCAGTACTTC. This encodes CAWAGDVRFGEQYF.

This clonotype has at least ten counts. The chain employs TRBV20-1 and TRBJ2-4; TRBD2 matches 7 bases. Germline V gene sequence: CDR1 DFQATT, CDR2 SNEGSKA (reference sequence). The CDR3 spans 15 residues. The ends lost 5 bases at V and 1 base at J; junction bases unmatched: 8. CDR3 protein: CSAGGLVRAKNIQYF. CDR3 DNA sequence: TGCAGTGCTGGAGGACTAGTGAGGGCCAAAAACATTCAGTACTTC.

Many counts were recorded for this clonotype. The chain is built from TRBV20-1 and TRBJ2-1; no clear D. Germline CDR1 reads DFQATT; CDR2 reads SNEGSKA (reference sequence). The ends were cut back, 5 bases at V and 4 bases at J, with 9 bases in the middle. The CDR3 length is 12 residues. In DNA, the CDR3 is TGCAGTGCTCGTGCGATTTACAATGAGCAGTTCTTC. Translated, it gives CSARAIYNEQFF.

This clonotype was counted at least ten times. The V call is TRBV20-1, the J call TRBJ1-6; D call uncertain. This CDR3 is built from 15 residues. Germline CDR1 is DFQATT and CDR2 is SNEGSKA (reference sequence). V was pared by 6 bases and J by 3 bases, with 15 bases between. CDR3: CSARYSAGYNSPLHF. The DNA for the CDR3 is TGCAGTGCCAGATACTCGGCAGGCTATAATTCACCCCTCCACTTT.

This chain connects TRBV29-1 to TRBJ1-5; D uncertain. V dropped 4 bases and J dropped 2 bases, with 9 bases sitting between them. This CDR3 is 13 amino acids long. Germline values: CDR1 SQVTM, CDR2 ANQGSEA. The DNA for the CDR3 is TGCAGCGTTGGTAGTGGCCGCAATCAGCCCCAGCATTTT. It translates to CSVGSGRNQPQHF.

The J gene is TRBJ2-3, the V gene TRBV6-1; D remains unclear. This CDR3 has 15 residues. The germline V and J ends were trimmed by 3 bases and 6 bases, with 16 bases remaining between them. The germline CDR1 and CDR2 sequences are MNHNS and SASEGT. CDR3 bases: TGTGCCAGCAGTGAGCCGGGTCCTCGTGGCGATACGCAGTATTTT. This translates into CASSEPGPRGDTQYF.

The chain recombines TRBV5-1 with TRBJ2-1; D is unresolved. Germline V lookup: CDR1 SGHRS, CDR2 YFSETQ. The CDR3 runs to 16 residues. Trimming stripped 3 bases from V and 0 bases from J, with 13 bases between. The CDR3 DNA reads TGCGCCAGCAGCTCAATAAGCAGGAGCTCCTACAATGAGCAGTTCTTC. It is translated as CASSSISRSSYNEQFF.

This clonotype showed up many times. The gene calls are TRBV7-2 and TRBJ2-7; D is possibly TRBD2 (6 bases). Trimming removed 2 bases at V and 3 bases at J, with 17 bases between. Per the germline V gene, CDR1 is SGHTA and CDR2 is FQGNSA. This CDR3 is 16 amino acids long. This CDR3 is CASSLRPGVSSYEQYF. The DNA of the CDR3 is TGTGCCAGCAGCTTAAGGCCGGGAGTCAGCAGCTACGAGCAGTACTTC.

The chain combines TRBV7-6 with TRBJ2-5; D is perhaps TRBD1 (5 bases). The CDR3 totals 13 residues. The germline V gene has CDR1 SGHVS and CDR2 FNYEAQ. The germline V and J ends were trimmed by 7 bases and 3 bases, with 12 bases remaining between them. CDR3 protein: CASNQTREETQYF. The CDR3 DNA follows: TGTGCCAGCAACCAAACCAGGGAAGAGACCCAGTACTTC.

This clonotype was found many times. The rearrangement uses TRBV4-3 and TRBJ1-2, with a possible D match to TRBD1 (5 bases). V lost 3 bases and J lost 4, with 15 bases in between. The germline CDR1 and CDR2 sequences are LGHNA and YSLEER. The CDR3 loop spans 15 amino acids. The CDR3 bases are TGCGCCAGCAGCCAGGGGACGGCTCCTGGCTATGGCTACACCTTC. Translated: CASSQGTAPGYGYTF.

This clonotype has only one observation. The chain joins TRBV20-1 to TRBJ2-3, with 12 nucleotides matching TRBD2. The CDR3 runs 16 residues. CDR1 is DFQATT and CDR2 is SNEGSKA in the germline V gene (reference sequence). Unmatched junction bases numbered 12, after V lost 2 bases and J lost 9 bases. CDR3 sequence reads: CSARPALAGGQGTQYF. In nucleotides, the CDR3 is TGCAGTGCTAGACCAGCCCTAGCGGGGGGGCAGGGAACGCAGTATTTT.

This chain links TRBV20-1 with TRBJ2-7; 9 bases agree with TRBD2. The DNA end favors TRBJ2-4, so the J call may be wrong. CDR3 size: 14 residues. Germline CDR1 is DFQATT and CDR2 is SNEGSKA (reference sequence). The CDR3 sequence is CSAPLAGRLDIQYF. Here the CDR3 DNA reads TGCAGTGCCCCGCTAGCGGGACGCTTAGACATTCAGTACTTC.

This clonotype was seen repeatedly, ten times or more. The rearrangement links TRBV5-6 to TRBJ2-7; D might be TRBD2 (5 bases). The ends were cut back, 6 bases at V and 3 bases at J, with 16 bases in the middle. The CDR3 is 14 residues long. CDR1 SGHDT and CDR2 YYEEEE come from the germline V gene. Here the CDR3 DNA reads TGTGCCAGCAAACCCGTCGGGGTTCTCTACGAGCAGTACTTC. Amino acids: CASKPVGVLYEQYF.

As for this clonotype: With a much larger clone just one base away, this may be a read error. The chain employs TRBV20-1 and TRBJ1-2, with D unclear. CDR3 size: 12 residues. Germline CDR1 is DFQATT and CDR2 is SNEGSKA (reference sequence). As DNA, the CDR3 is TGCAGGGCTAGCCAAAGGTACTATGGCTACACCTTC. This encodes CRASQRYYGYTF.

This clonotype was counted a few times. A much larger clone sits a single nucleotide away, making a read error possible. V is TRBV27 and J is TRBJ2-5; TRBD2 might be the D (6 bases). The DNA matches TRBJ2-7 better at its end, which makes the J call doubtful. Per germline, CDR1 MNHEY and CDR2 SMNVEV (reference sequence). This CDR3 is 17 amino acids long. The DNA for the CDR3 is TGTGCCGGCAGTTTATCGGGGCGGGGCCGATTATCCTACGAGCAGTACTTC. Its protein is CAGSLSGRGRLSYEQYF.

The rearrangement uses TRBV12-3 or TRBV12-4 and TRBJ2-7; D gene ambiguous. The CDR3 length is 16 residues. Trimming removed 4 bases at V and 0 bases at J, with 16 bases between. The CDR3 is CASSSVTLMSSYEQYF. CDR3 coding DNA: TGTGCCAGCAGTTCCGTGACCTTAATGAGCTCCTACGAGCAGTACTTC.

This clonotype was seen at least ten times. The chain joins TRBV6-2 or TRBV6-3 to TRBJ2-1; 10 bases agree with TRBD2. Germline trimming cut 2 bases from V and 5 bases from J; bases unmatched to any gene: 3. Looked up from germline, CDR1 is MNHEY and CDR2 is SVGEGT. The CDR3 contains 15 residues. CDR3 amino acids: CASSYRAGGDNEQFF. CDR3 nucleotides: TGTGCCAGCAGTTACCGAGCGGGGGGGGACAATGAGCAGTTCTTC.

This clonotype has ten or more counts. The chain uses TRBV7-8 and TRBJ2-7; possible D gene TRBD1, 6 bases. V was shortened by 1 base and J by 6 bases, with 19 bases between the two germline ends. CDR3 length: 16 amino acids. Germline V gives CDR1 SGHVS, CDR2 FQNEAQ. The CDR3 DNA reads TGTGCCAGCAGCTTAGATTGGTCAGGACAGTACTCCGAGCAGTACTTC. It specifies CASSLDWSGQYSEQYF.

There are many counts of this clonotype. CDR3: CASSQVGANEQFF. The CDR3 coding sequence is TGCGCCAGCAGCCAAGTGGGGGCCAATGAGCAGTTCTTC. This chain connects TRBV4-3 to TRBJ2-1; D is perhaps TRBD1 (6 bases). The CDR3 is 13 amino acids. Germline loops: CDR1 LGHNA, CDR2 YSLEER. Deletions cut 1 base from V and 6 bases from J, with 7 bases between.

The table lists this clonotype with many counts. The chain links TRBV10-3 to TRBJ2-5; no definite D call. CDR1 is ENHRY, CDR2 SYGVKD, per germline. This CDR3 contains 13 residues. The V end lost 10 bases, the J end lost 2 bases, and 14 bases lay between the germline ends. CDR3 in amino acids: CATTTVSQETQYF. The CDR3 bases are TGTGCCACCACGACCGTTTCGCAAGAGACCCAGTACTTC.

This clonotype was counted ten times or more. The chain recombines TRBV7-3 with TRBJ1-1; possibly TRBD1 for D (5 bases). V was clipped by 3 bases and J by 4 bases, with 12 bases between them. The germline CDR1 and CDR2 sequences are SGHTA and FQGTGA. This CDR3 region has 14 residues. The CDR3 region is CASSFSPGSTEAFF. The DNA of the CDR3 is TGTGCCAGCAGCTTTTCGCCAGGGAGCACTGAAGCTTTCTTT.

V and J are TRBV11-2 and TRBJ1-1; TRBD1 aligns across 9 bases. V was pared by 4 bases and J by 5 bases, with 11 bases of the junction left unmatched. From germline, CDR1 is SGHAT and CDR2 FQNNGV. The CDR3 loop spans 16 amino acids. The CDR3 bases are TGTGCCAGCAGCTGGTCCCGGGACAGGGTTGGGACTGAAGCTTTCTTT. It encodes CASSWSRDRVGTEAFF.

This clonotype appeared many times. This rearrangement joins TRBV5-6 to TRBJ2-1; 7 nucleotides match TRBD1. Trimming at V came to 0 bases and at J to 0 bases, leaving 0 bases not matched to a gene. The CDR3 consists of 15 residues. Germline CDR1 reads SGHDT; CDR2 reads YYEEEE. The CDR3, as DNA: TGTGCCAGCAGCTTGGGGGACAGCTCCTACAATGAGCAGTTCTTC. It specifies CASSLGDSSYNEQFF.

This clonotype has a count of ten or more. The chain has TRBV20-1 and TRBJ2-1, with TRBD2 identical over 7 bases. CDR1 and CDR2 (germline): DFQATT, SNEGSKA (reference sequence). This CDR3 comprises 14 residues. J lost 0 bases, V lost 6 bases, and 5 bases had no gene match. The chain's CDR3 is CSAMGGISYNEQFF. As DNA, the CDR3 is TGCAGTGCAATGGGGGGGATCTCCTACAATGAGCAGTTCTTC.